This T cell receptor beta chain appears in the sequencing data of a study of cytomegalovirus exposure and HLA in healthy donors. The primer mix had 60 Vbeta and 13 Jbeta primers. Some clones are missing from TCRdb's copy, which holds only in-frame ones; the method was immunoSEQ multiplex PCR. The table records around 170,000 clones, roughly 79% of them present only once. Germline V lookup: CDR1 MDHEN, CDR2 SYDVKM. V dropped 6 bases and J dropped 4 bases, with 14 bases sitting between them. The CDR3 contains 14 residues. Sequencing input: PBMCs. This chain uses TRBV28 with TRBJ2-3; D is perhaps TRBD2 (6 bases). The TCR comes from a woman aged 50 to 60 in good health and CMV-seropositive. Here the CDR3 reads CASSPEREADTQYF. The DNA of the CDR3 is TGTGCCAGCAGCCCCGAGAGGGAGGCAGATACGCAGTATTTT. Filled out from reference TRBV28 and TRBJ2-3, the complete variable domain reads DVKVTQSSRYLVKRTGEKVFLECVQDMDHENMFWYRQDPGLGLRLIYFSYDVKMKEKGDIPEGYSVSREKKERFSLILESASTNQTSMYLCASSPEREADTQYFGPGTRLTVL.